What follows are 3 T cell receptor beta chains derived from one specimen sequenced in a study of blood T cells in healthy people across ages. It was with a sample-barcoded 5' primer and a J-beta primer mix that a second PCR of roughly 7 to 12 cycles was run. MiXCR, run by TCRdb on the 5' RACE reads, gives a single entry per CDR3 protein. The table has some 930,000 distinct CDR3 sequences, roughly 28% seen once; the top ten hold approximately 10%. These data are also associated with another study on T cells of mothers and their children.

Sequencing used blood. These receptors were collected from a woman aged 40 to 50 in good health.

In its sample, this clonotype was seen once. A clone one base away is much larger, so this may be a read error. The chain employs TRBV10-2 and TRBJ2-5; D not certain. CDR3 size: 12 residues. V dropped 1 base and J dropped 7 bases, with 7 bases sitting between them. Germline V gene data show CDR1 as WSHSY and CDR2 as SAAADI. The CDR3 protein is CASSELWGTQYF. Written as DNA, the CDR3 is TGCGCCAGCAGTGAGTTGTGGGGGACCCAGTACTTC.

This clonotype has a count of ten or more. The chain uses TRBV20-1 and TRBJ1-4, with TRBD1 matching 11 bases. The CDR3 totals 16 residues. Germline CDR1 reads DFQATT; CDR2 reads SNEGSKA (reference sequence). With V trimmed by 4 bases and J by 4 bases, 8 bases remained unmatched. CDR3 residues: CSANPGTGGNNEKLFF. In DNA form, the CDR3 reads TGCAGTGCTAACCCCGGGACAGGGGGGAATAATGAAAAACTGTTTTTT.

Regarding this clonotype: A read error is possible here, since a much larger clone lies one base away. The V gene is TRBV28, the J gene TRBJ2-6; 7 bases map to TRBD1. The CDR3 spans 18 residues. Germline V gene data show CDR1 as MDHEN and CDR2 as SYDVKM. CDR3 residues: CASSLEGALSSGTNVLTF. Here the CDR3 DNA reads TGTGCCAGCAGTTTAGAGGGGGCCCTCTCCTCTGGGACCAACGTCCTGACTTTC.